This T cell receptor (beta chain) was obtained from a study of CD8+ T cells in alopecia areata. About the study: Administration of oral tofacitinib to treated patients was at 5 to 10 mg twice daily.

Treatment in this sample: oral pan-JAK inhibitor, 5-10 mg twice daily. General study points: Persistence in scalp and blood during tofacitinib was observed for many expanded lesional clones.

Once RNA had been extracted, it was reverse transcribed into cDNA to act as the sequencing template. Repertoires were generated with immunoSEQ multiplex PCR, while TCRdb's copy carries only in-frame clones and drops some. Among about 190,000 clones, under 80% were seen once, and the ten largest hold 1.3%. This clone was recorded only once. Its specificity is unknown. The source was CD4+ T cells sorted from blood, collected between weeks 49 and 50, from a patient treated with tofacitinib. This receptor was obtained from a human donor with alopecia areata.

CDR3 amino acids: CASSYRRGGQPQHF. The CDR3 DNA reads TGTGCCAGCAGTTACAGGAGGGGTGGTCAGCCCCAGCATTTT. This chain uses TRBV6-5 with TRBJ1-5, with D tentatively TRBD1 (5 bases). Germline lookup yields CDR1 MNHEY and CDR2 SVGAGI. The CDR3 runs to 14 residues. Trimming took 2 bases from V and 6 from J, leaving 11 bases between them.